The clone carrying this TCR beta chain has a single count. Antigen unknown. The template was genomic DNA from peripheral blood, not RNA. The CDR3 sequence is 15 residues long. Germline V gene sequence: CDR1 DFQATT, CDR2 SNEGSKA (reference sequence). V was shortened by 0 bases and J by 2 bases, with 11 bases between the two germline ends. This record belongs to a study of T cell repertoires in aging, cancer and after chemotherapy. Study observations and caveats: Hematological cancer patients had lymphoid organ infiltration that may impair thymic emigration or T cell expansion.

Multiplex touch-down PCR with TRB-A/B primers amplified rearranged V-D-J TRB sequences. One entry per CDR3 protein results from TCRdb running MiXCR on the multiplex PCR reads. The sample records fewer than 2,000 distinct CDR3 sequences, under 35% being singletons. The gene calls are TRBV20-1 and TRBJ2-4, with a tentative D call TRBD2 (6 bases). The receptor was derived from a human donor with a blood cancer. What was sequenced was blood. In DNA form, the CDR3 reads TGCAGTGCTAGAGACAGGGAGGAAACCAAAAACATTCAGTACTTC. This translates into CSARDREETKNIQYF.